Below are 9 T cell receptor beta chains sequenced from a single sample in a study of hypomethylating agent response in myelodysplastic syndrome. The protocol was immunoSEQ multiplex PCR, while the TCRdb copy is restricted to in-frame clones and leaves out a portion. The profile shows a few thousand clones, 75% to 90% of them singletons. Sample: bone marrow, taken before or after starting hypomethylating agent treatment for myelodysplastic syndrome (not recorded which). The receptors derive from a human donor with myelodysplastic syndrome.

The CDR3 loop reads CASSSTDRRTDTQYF. The DNA of the CDR3 is TGCGCCAGCAGCTCGACCGACAGGAGGACAGATACGCAGTATTTT. The J gene is TRBJ2-3, the V gene TRBV5-1, with D tentatively TRBD1 (6 bases). The V end was cut by 3 bases, the J end by 3 bases, with 14 bases between. The germline V gene encodes CDR1 SGHRS and CDR2 YFSETQ. This CDR3 has 15 residues.

The J gene is TRBJ2-5, the V gene TRBV11-2; a possible D gene is TRBD2 (6 bases). This CDR3 region has 16 residues. Germline assignment: CDR1 SGHAT and CDR2 FQNNGV. V was cut by 0 bases and J by 7 bases, with 18 bases left in between. The CDR3 loop reads CASSLEAGGLVATQYF. In DNA, the CDR3 is TGTGCCAGCAGCTTAGAGGCTGGGGGGTTGGTGGCGACCCAGTACTTC.

V gene TRBV5-1 combines with J gene TRBJ2-4; 8 bases fit TRBD1. With V trimmed by 0 bases and J by 0 bases, 8 bases remained unmatched. The CDR3 has 18 residues. The germline gives CDR1 SGHRS, CDR2 YFSETQ. CDR3 sequence reads: CASSLVVTGGLAKNIQYF. The CDR3 nucleotides read TGCGCCAGCAGCTTGGTTGTAACAGGGGGGCTAGCCAAAAACATTCAGTACTTC.

The rearrangement joins TRBV21-1 to TRBJ1-5; TRBD1 is taken as the D call from the table, unchecked against the DNA. TRBV21-1 represents a pseudogene. This CDR3 comprises 16 residues. The CDR3 nucleotides are TGTGCCAGCAGCAAAGCCGGGACAGTTAGCAATCAGCCCCAGCATTTT. Translating it yields CASSKAGTVSNQPQHF.

The genes are TRBV28 and TRBJ1-2; maybe TRBD1 (6 bases). The length of the CDR3 is 15 residues. CDR1 and CDR2 from the germline V gene are MDHEN and SYDVKM. Trimming shortened V by 3 bases and J by 8 bases, and 19 bases separated the two germline ends. For the CDR3, the DNA is TGTGCCAGCAGTTTCAGCTCTTCCGCAGGGGACGGCTACACCTTC. This translates into CASSFSSSAGDGYTF.

This rearrangement joins TRBV27 to TRBJ1-2; D gene uncertain. CDR3 size: 13 residues. The V end lost 0 bases, the J end lost 7 bases, and 9 bases lay between the germline ends. Germline V CDR1 and CDR2: MNHEY, SMNVEV (reference sequence). CDR3 sequence: CASSLSGSGGYTF. The CDR3 nucleotides are TGTGCCAGCAGTTTATCGGGGTCAGGTGGCTACACCTTC.

This clone was seen only once. J is TRBJ1-5 and V is TRBV7-9; 8 bases match TRBD1. The CDR3 is 15 amino acids. Germline lookup yields CDR1 SEHNR and CDR2 FQNEAQ (reference sequence). The V segment lost 4 bases and the J segment 3 bases; nucleotides outside the gene matches: 5. The CDR3 sequence is CASSSDRGPNQPQHF. CDR3 DNA: TGTGCCAGCAGCTCCGACAGGGGACCCAATCAGCCCCAGCATTTT.

This chain links TRBV25-1 with TRBJ2-5, with a weak D call TRBD2 (5 bases). The CDR3 covers 16 residues. Germline V lookup: CDR1 MGHDK, CDR2 SYGVNS. Trimming cost V 2 bases and J 2 bases, with 15 bases left between them. CDR3 sequence reads: CASSEGSNWRQETQYF. DNA of the CDR3: TGTGCCAGCAGTGAAGGGTCCAACTGGAGGCAAGAGACCCAGTACTTC.

The V call is TRBV7-9, the J call TRBJ2-5; D unclear. Germline V gives CDR1 SEHNR, CDR2 FQNEAQ (reference sequence). Trimming pared 2 bases from V and 1 base from J, leaving 14 bases between. The CDR3 runs 16 residues. This CDR3 is CASSLLTVESQETQYF. CDR3 nucleotides: TGTGCCAGCAGCTTATTAACAGTCGAGTCCCAAGAGACCCAGTACTTC. Full variable domain (missing parts from reference TRBV7-9 and TRBJ2-5): DTGVSQNPRHKITKRGQNVTFRCDPISEHNRLYWYRQTLGQGPEFLTYFQNEAQLEKSRLLSDRFSAERPKGSFSTLEIQRTEQGDSAMYLCASSLLTVESQETQYFGPGTRLLVL.